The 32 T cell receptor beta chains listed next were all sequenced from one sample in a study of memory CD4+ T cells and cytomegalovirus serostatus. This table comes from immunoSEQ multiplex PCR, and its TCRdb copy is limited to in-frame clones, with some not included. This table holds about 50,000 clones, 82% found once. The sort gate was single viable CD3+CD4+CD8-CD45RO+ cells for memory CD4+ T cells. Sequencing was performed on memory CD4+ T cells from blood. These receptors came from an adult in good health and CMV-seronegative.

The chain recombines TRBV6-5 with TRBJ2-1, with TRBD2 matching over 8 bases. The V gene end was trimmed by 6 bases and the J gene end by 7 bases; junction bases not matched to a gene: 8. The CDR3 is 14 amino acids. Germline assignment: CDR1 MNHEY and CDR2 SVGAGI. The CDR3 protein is CASSSGGLGNEQFF. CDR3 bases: TGTGCCAGCAGCAGCGGGGGCCTGGGAAATGAGCAGTTCTTC.

This CDR3 reads CASSLNRGNYGYTF. The CDR3 DNA sequence: TGTGCCAGCAGCTTAAACAGGGGTAACTATGGCTACACCTTC. The chain employs TRBV13 and TRBJ1-2; 7 bases align to TRBD1. This CDR3 spans 14 amino acids. The ends lost 2 bases at V and 1 base at J; junction bases unmatched: 1. The germline V gene encodes CDR1 PRHDT and CDR2 FYEKMQ (reference sequence).

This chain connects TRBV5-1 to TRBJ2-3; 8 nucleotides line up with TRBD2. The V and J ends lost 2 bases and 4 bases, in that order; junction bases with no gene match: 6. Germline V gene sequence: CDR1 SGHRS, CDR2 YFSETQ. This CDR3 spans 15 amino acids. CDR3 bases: TGCGCCAGCAGCTTAGGCGGGGGGAGATCAGATACGCAGTATTTT. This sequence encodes CASSLGGGRSDTQYF.

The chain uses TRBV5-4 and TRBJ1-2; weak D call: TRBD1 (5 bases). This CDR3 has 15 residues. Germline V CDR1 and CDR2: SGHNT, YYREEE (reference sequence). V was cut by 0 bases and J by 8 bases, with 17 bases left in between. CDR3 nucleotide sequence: TGTGCCAGCAGCTTGGAGACAGCCCGGCTCGGGGGCTACACCTTC. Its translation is CASSLETARLGGYTF.

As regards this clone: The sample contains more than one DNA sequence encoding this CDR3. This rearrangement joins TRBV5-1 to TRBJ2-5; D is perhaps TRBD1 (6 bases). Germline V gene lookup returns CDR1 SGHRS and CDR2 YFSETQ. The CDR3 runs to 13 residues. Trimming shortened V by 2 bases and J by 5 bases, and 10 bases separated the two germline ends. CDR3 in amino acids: CASSLQGAETQYF. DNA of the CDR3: TGCGCCAGCAGCTTACAGGGTGCTGAGACCCAGTACTTC.

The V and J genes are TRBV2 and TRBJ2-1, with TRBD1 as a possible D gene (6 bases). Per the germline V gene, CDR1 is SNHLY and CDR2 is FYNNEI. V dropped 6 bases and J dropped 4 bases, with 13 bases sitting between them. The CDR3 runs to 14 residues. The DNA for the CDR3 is TGTGCCAGCAGGCCCGGGACATCTTACAATGAGCAGTTCTTC. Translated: CASRPGTSYNEQFF.

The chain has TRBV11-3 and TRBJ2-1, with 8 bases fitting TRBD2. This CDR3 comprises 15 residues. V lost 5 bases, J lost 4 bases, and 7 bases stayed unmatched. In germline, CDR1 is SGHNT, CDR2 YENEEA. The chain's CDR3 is CASSPSGGPYNEQFF. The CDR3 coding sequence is TGTGCCAGCAGCCCAAGCGGGGGCCCGTACAATGAGCAGTTCTTC. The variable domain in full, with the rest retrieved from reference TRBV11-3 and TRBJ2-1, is EAGVVQSPRYKIIEKKQPVAFWCNPISGHNTLYWYLQNLGQGPELLIRYENEEAVDDSQLPKDRFSAERLKGVDSTLKIQPAELGDSAVYLCASSPSGGPYNEQFFGPGTRLTVL.

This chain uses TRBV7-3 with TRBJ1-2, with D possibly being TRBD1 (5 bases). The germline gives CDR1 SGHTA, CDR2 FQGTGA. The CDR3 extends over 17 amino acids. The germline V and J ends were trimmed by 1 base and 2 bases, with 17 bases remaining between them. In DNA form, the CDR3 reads TGTGCCAGCAGCTTAATTCTCCAGGGCGGTATCAACTATGGCTACACCTTC. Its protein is CASSLILQGGINYGYTF. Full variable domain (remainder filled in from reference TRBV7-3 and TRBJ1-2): GAGVSQTPSNKVTEKGKYVELRCDPISGHTALYWYRQSLGQGPEFLIYFQGTGAADDSGLPNDRFFAVRPEGSVSTLKIQRTERGDSAVYLCASSLILQGGINYGYTFGSGTRLTVV.

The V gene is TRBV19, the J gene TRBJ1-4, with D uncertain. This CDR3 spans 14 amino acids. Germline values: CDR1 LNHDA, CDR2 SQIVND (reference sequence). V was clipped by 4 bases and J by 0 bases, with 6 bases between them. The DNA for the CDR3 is TGTGCCAGTAGTACCGGTGCAACTAATGAAAAACTGTTTTTT. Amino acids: CASSTGATNEKLFF.

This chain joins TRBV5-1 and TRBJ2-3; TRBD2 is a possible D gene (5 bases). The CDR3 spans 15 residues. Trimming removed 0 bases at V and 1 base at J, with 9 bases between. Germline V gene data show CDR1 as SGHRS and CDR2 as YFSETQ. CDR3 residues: CASSLESGGTDTQYF. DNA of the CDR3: TGCGCCAGCAGCTTGGAATCCGGGGGCACAGATACGCAGTATTTT.

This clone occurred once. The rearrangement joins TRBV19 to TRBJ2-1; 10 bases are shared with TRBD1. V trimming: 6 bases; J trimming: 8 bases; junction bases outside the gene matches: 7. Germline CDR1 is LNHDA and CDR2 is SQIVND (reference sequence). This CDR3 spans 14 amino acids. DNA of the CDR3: TGTGCCAGTAGGGACAGGGGGAGGGGGGATGAGCAGTTCTTC. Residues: CASRDRGRGDEQFF.

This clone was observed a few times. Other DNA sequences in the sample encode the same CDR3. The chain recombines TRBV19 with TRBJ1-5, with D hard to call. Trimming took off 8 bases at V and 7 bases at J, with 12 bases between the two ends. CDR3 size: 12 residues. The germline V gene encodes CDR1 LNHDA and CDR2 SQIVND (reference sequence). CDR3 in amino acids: CASSVSRQPQHF. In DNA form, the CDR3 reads TGTGCCAGTTCGGTCTCACGGCAGCCCCAGCATTTT.

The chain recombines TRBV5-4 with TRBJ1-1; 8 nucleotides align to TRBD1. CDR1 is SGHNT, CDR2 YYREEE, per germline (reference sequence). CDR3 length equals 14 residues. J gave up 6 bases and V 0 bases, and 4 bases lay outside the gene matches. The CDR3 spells CASSLGRGRAEAFF. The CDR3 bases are TGTGCCAGCAGCTTGGGCAGGGGGCGCGCTGAAGCTTTCTTT.

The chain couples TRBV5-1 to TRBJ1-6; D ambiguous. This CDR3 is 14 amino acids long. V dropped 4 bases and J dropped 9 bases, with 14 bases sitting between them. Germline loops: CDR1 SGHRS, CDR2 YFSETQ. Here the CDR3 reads CASSPERGRSPLHF. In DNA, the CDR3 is TGCGCCAGCAGCCCGGAGCGGGGTCGTTCACCCCTCCACTTT.

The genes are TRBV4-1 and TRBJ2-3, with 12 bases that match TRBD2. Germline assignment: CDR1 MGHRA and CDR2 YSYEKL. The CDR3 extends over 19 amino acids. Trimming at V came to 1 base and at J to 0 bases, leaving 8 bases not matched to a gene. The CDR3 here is CASSQAPSGGGLSTDTQYF. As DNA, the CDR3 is TGCGCCAGCAGCCAAGCCCCTAGCGGGGGGGGCCTTAGCACAGATACGCAGTATTTT.

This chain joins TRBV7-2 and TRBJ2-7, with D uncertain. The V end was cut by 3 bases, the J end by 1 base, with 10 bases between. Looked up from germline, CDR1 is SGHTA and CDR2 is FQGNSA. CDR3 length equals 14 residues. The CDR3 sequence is CASSFGPRSYEQYF. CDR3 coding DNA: TGTGCCAGCAGCTTCGGGCCGAGGTCCTACGAGCAGTACTTC.

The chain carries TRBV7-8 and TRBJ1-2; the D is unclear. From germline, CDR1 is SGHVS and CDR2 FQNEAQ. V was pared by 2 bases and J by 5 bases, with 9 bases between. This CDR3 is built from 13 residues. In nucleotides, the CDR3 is TGTGCCAGCAGCTTAAGATCGGAATATGGCTACACCTTC. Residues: CASSLRSEYGYTF.

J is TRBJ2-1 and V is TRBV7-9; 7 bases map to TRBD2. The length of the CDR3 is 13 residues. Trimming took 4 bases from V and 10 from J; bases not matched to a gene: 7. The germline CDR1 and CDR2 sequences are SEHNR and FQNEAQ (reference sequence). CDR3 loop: CASSSFRGEEQFF. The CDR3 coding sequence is TGTGCCAGCAGCTCCTTTCGGGGGGAAGAGCAGTTCTTC.

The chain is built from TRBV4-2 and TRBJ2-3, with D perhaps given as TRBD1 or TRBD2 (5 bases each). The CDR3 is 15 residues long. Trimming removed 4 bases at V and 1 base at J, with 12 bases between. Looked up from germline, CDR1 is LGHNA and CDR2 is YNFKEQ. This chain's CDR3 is CASSRGAGGTDTQYF. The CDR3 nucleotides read TGTGCCAGCAGCCGAGGGGCCGGCGGCACAGATACGCAGTATTTT.

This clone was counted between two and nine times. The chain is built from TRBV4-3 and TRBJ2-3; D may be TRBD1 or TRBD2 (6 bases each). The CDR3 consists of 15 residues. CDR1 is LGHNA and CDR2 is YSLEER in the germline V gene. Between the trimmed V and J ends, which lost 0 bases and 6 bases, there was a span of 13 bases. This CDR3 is CASSQEPRRGDTQYF. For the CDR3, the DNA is TGCGCCAGCAGCCAAGAACCTAGGAGGGGGGATACGCAGTATTTT.

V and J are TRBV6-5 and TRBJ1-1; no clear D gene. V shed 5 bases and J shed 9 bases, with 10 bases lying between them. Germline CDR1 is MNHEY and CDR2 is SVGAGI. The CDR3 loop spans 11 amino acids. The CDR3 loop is CASSGPGQAFF. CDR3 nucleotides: TGTGCCAGCAGTGGCCCGGGCCAAGCTTTCTTT.

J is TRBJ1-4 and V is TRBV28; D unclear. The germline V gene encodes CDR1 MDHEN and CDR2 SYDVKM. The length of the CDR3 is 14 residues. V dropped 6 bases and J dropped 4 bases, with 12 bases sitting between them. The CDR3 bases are TGTGCCAGCAGGGCTGGCAGGATTAATGAAAAACTGTTTTTT. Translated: CASRAGRINEKLFF.

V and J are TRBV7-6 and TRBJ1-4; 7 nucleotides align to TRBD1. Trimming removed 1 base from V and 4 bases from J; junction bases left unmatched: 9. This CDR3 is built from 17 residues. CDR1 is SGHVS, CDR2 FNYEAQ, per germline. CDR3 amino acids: CASSLGRGQTFNEKLFF. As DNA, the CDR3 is TGTGCCAGCAGCTTAGGCCGGGGACAGACCTTTAATGAAAAACTGTTTTTT.

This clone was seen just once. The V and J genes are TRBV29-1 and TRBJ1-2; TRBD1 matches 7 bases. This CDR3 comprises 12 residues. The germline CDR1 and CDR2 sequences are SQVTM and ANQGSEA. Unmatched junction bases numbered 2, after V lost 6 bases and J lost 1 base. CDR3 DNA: TGCAGCGTCAACAGGGGTAACTATGGCTACACCTTC. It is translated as CSVNRGNYGYTF.

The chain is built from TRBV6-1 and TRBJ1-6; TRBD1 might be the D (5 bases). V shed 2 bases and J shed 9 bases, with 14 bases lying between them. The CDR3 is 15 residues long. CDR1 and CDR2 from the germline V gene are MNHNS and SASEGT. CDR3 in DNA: TGTGCCAGCAGTGAATATCCAGGGACCGGTTCACCCCTCCACTTT. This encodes CASSEYPGTGSPLHF.

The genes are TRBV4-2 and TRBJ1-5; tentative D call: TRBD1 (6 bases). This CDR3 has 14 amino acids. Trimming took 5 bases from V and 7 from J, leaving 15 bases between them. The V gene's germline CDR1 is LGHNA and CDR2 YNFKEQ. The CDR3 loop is CASSEAFQGQPQHF. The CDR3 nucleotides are TGTGCCAGCAGCGAAGCCTTCCAGGGGCAGCCCCAGCATTTT.

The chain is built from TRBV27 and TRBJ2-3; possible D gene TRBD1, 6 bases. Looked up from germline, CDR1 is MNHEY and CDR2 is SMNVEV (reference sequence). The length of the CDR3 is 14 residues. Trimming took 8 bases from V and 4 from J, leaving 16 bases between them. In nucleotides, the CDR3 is TGTGCCAGCTCCCACAGGGTATGGGCAGATACGCAGTATTTT. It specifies CASSHRVWADTQYF.

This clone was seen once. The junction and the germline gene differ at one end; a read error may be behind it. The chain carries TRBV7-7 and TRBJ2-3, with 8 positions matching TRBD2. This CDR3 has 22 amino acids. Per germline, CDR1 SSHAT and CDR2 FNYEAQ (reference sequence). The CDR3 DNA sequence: TGTGCTAGCAGCAGCCCAACCCCCCCCTTGCGCGTGTGGCGGGGGGGCACAGATACGCAGTATTTT. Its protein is CASSSPTPPLRVWRGGTDTQYF.

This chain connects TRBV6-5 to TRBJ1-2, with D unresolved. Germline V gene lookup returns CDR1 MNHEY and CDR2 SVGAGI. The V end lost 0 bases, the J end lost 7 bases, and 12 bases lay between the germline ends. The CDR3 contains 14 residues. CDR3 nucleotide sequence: TGTGCCAGCAGTTACTCGGTGGGCTCTTTTGGCTACACCTTC. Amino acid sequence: CASSYSVGSFGYTF.

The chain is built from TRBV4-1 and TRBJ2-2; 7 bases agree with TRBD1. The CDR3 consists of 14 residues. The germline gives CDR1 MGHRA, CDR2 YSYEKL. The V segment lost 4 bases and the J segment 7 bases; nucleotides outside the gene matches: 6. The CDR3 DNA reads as TGCGCCAGCAGCCTACAGGGGAGTGTCGGGGAGCTGTTTTTT. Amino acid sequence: CASSLQGSVGELFF.

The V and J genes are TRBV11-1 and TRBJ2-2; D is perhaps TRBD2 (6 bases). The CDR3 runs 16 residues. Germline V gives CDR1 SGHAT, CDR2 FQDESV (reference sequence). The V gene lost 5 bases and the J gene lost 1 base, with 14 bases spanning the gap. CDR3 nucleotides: TGTGCCAGCAGCCTCCGAGGGACTGTGAACACCGGGGAGCTGTTTTTT. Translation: CASSLRGTVNTGELFF.

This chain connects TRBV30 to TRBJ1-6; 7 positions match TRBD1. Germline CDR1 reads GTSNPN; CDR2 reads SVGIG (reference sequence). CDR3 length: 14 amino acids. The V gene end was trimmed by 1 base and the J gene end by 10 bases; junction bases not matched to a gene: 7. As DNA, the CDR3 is TGTGCCTGGAGTGGGGGACAGCGGGGGTCACCCCTCCACTTT. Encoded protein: CAWSGGQRGSPLHF. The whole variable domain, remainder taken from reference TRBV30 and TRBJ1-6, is SQTIHQWPATLVQPVGSPLSLECTVEGTSNPNLYWYRQAAGRGLQLLFYSVGIGQISSEVPQNLSASRPQDRQFILSSKKLLLSDSGFYLCAWSGGQRGSPLHFGNGTRLTVT.